Below are 11 T cell receptor beta chains sequenced from a single sample in a study of T cells after yellow fever vaccination. TCRdb redid the calling of the 5' RACE reads with MiXCR, one entry per CDR3 protein. The sample carries approximately 10,000 distinct CDR3 sequences, roughly 6.1% recorded once. The sequencing here drew on PBMCs, either bulk or a sorted T-cell subset (CD4+, CD8+, memory, or dextramer-sorted; not recorded which), taken on the day of the yellow fever booster vaccination. The receptors originated from a man under 40 who received the YFV17D yellow fever vaccine.

This clonotype has ten or more counts. The J gene is TRBJ2-3, the V gene TRBV6-5; 7 nucleotides agree with TRBD1. V was clipped by 2 bases and J by 3 bases; unmatched bases: 5. The CDR3 totals 15 residues. Germline V gene lookup returns CDR1 MNHEY and CDR2 SVGAGI. The CDR3 spells CASSYDRVFTDTQYF. The CDR3 coding sequence is TGTGCCAGCAGTTACGACAGGGTGTTTACAGATACGCAGTATTTT.

This clonotype occurred many times. The CDR3 loop reads CASSRGNTEAFF. The CDR3 nucleotides read TGTGCCAGCAGTCGAGGGAACACTGAAGCTTTCTTT. This chain connects TRBV12-3 or TRBV12-4 to TRBJ1-1; no reliable D call. V was clipped by 5 bases and J by 1 base, with 5 bases between them. This CDR3 is 12 amino acids long.

By share, this clonotype ranks as medium-sized. The rearrangement joins TRBV24-1 to TRBJ2-3, with 10 bases that match TRBD1. CDR1 KGHDR and CDR2 SFDVKD come from the germline V gene. The V and J ends lost 3 bases and 3 bases, in that order; junction bases with no gene match: 5. CDR3 size: 16 residues. CDR3 sequence (DNA): TGTGCCACCAGTGATCCGGGACAGGGGACAACAGATACGCAGTATTTT. Translation gives CATSDPGQGTTDTQYF.

This clonotype was detected ten times or more. The V gene is TRBV10-3, the J gene TRBJ1-6, with 9 bases matching TRBD1. Losses at the gene ends were 5 bases for V and 10 bases for J; bases not matched to a gene: 6. Per the germline V gene, CDR1 is ENHRY and CDR2 is SYGVKD. The CDR3 consists of 14 residues. As DNA, the CDR3 is TGTGCCATCAGTCAGGGACAGGGAGAGTCACCCCTCCACTTT. Its protein is CAISQGQGESPLHF.

There are many counts of this clonotype. This CDR3 reads CASSRLNVAGEQYF. For the CDR3, the DNA is TGTGCCAGCAGTAGACTCAACGTTGCCGGTGAGCAGTACTTC. The rearrangement uses TRBV27 and TRBJ2-7; D is undetermined. CDR3 length: 14 amino acids. Germline values: CDR1 MNHEY, CDR2 SMNVEV (reference sequence). The V end was cut by 5 bases, the J end by 7 bases, with 18 bases between.

The sample holds many counts of this clonotype. The chain has TRBV24-1 and TRBJ2-3; unclear D gene. The V end was cut by 9 bases, the J end by 4 bases, with 13 bases between. Germline CDR1 and CDR2: KGHDR and SFDVKD. The CDR3 runs 13 residues. CDR3 loop: CATGVGPPDTQYF. The CDR3 nucleotides read TGTGCCACCGGCGTTGGTCCCCCAGATACGCAGTATTTT.

This clonotype was seen at least ten times. CDR3 bases: TGCAGTGCTTGTCAAGCGGAGTACGCAGATACGCAGTATTTT. Protein product: CSACQAEYADTQYF. This rearrangement joins TRBV20-1 to TRBJ2-3, with D perhaps TRBD2 (5 bases). The CDR3 sequence is 14 residues long. Between the trimmed V and J ends, which lost 5 bases and 4 bases, there was a span of 16 bases. In germline, CDR1 is DFQATT, CDR2 SNEGSKA (reference sequence).

This clonotype was counted ten times or more. This chain links TRBV30 with TRBJ1-5; D remains unclear. V was cut by 0 bases and J by 4 bases, with 7 bases left in between. Germline values: CDR1 GTSNPN, CDR2 SVGIG (reference sequence). This CDR3 is 13 amino acids long. The CDR3 here is CAWSVDENQPQHF. In nucleotides, the CDR3 is TGTGCCTGGAGTGTCGATGAGAATCAGCCCCAGCATTTT.

In its sample, this clonotype was seen many times. The chain carries TRBV27 and TRBJ2-5, with D unclear. Germline V lookup: CDR1 MNHEY, CDR2 SMNVEV (reference sequence). Trimming pared 4 bases from V and 0 bases from J, leaving 9 bases between. This CDR3 spans 14 amino acids. The CDR3 DNA reads TGTGCCAGCAGTTCCCGCCGGGACCAAGAGACCCAGTACTTC. Amino acids: CASSSRRDQETQYF.

This clonotype appeared many times. This sequence joins TRBV7-6 and TRBJ2-5; tentatively, D is TRBD1 (6 bases). Germline V gene sequence: CDR1 SGHVS, CDR2 FNYEAQ. The CDR3 runs 14 residues. The ends were cut back, 4 bases at V and 5 bases at J, with 14 bases in the middle. DNA of the CDR3: TGTGCCAGCAGCTCGCCCACAGGGATTGAGACCCAGTACTTC. Amino acid sequence: CASSSPTGIETQYF.

This clonotype is categorized as medium-sized. The gene calls are TRBV9 and TRBJ2-5; 7 nucleotides line up with TRBD1. CDR3 length: 15 amino acids. J was trimmed by 5 bases and V by 4 bases; bases with no gene match: 11. The V gene's germline CDR1 is SGDLS and CDR2 YYNGEE. This chain's CDR3 is CASSSPGTAPETQYF. DNA of the CDR3: TGTGCCAGCAGCTCTCCCGGGACAGCGCCGGAGACCCAGTACTTC. The full variable domain, in which reference TRBV9 and TRBJ2-5 provide the parts outside the CDR3, is DSGVTQTPKHLITATGQRVTLRCSPRSGDLSVYWYQQSLDQGLQFLIQYYNGEERAKGNILERFSAQQFPDLHSELNLSSLELGDSALYFCASSSPGTAPETQYFGPGTRLLVL.